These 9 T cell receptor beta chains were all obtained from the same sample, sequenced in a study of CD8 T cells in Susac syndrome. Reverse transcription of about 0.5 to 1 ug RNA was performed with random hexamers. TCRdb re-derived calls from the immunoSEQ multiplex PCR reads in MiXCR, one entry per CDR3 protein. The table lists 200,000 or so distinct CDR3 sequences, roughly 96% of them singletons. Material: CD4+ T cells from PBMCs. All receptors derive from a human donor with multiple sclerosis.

The CDR3, as DNA: TGTGCCAGCAGCTTGGGACCCATAAAAGGCAATCAGCCCCAGCATTTT. Protein: CASSLGPIKGNQPQHF. V and J are TRBV5-6 and TRBJ1-5; D gene unclear. The CDR3 totals 16 residues. Germline CDR1 and CDR2: SGHDT and YYEEEE. V lost 0 bases to trimming and J lost 2 bases, with 12 bases between them.

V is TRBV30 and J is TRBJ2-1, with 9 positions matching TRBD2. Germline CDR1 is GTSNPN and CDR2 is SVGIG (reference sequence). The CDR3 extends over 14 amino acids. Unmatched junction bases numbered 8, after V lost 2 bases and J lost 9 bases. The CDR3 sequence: CAWSTAGGLSEQFF. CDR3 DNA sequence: TGTGCCTGGAGTACCGCGGGAGGGCTCAGTGAGCAGTTCTTC.

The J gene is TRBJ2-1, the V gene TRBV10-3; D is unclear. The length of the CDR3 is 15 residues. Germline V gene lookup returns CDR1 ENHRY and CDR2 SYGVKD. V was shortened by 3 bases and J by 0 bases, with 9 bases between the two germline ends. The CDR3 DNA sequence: TGTGCCATCAGTGAACGGTTGAGCTCCTACAATGAGCAGTTCTTC. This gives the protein CAISERLSSYNEQFF.

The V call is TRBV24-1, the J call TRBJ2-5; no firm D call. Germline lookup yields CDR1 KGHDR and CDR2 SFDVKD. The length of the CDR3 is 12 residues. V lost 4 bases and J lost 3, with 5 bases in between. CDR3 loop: CATSDREETQYF. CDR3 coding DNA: TGTGCCACCAGTGACCGGGAAGAGACCCAGTACTTC.

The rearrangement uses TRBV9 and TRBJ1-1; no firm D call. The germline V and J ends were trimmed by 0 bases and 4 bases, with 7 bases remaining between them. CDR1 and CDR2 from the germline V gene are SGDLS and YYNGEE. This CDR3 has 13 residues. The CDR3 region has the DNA TGTGCCAGCAGCGTAGCTGACTCCACTGAAGCTTTCTTT. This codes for CASSVADSTEAFF.

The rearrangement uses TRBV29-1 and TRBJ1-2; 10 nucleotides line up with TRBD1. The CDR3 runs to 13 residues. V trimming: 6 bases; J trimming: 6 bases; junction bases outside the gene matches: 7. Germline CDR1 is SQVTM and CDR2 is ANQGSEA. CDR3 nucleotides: TGCAGCGTGACCCCGGGACAGGGGAATGGCTACACCTTC. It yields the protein CSVTPGQGNGYTF.

This CDR3 is CAWSVLWMNTEAFF. For the CDR3, the DNA is TGTGCCTGGAGTGTACTGTGGATGAACACTGAAGCTTTCTTT. V gene TRBV30 combines with J gene TRBJ1-1; D call uncertain. The CDR3 loop spans 14 amino acids. Germline assignment: CDR1 GTSNPN and CDR2 SVGIG (reference sequence). The V and J ends lost 0 bases and 0 bases respectively, with 8 bases between them. The full variable domain, its missing parts supplied by reference TRBV30 and TRBJ1-1, is SQTIHQWPATLVQPVGSPLSLECTVEGTSNPNLYWYRQAAGRGLQLLFYSVGIGQISSEVPQNLSASRPQDRQFILSSKKLLLSDSGFYLCAWSVLWMNTEAFFGQGTRLTVV.

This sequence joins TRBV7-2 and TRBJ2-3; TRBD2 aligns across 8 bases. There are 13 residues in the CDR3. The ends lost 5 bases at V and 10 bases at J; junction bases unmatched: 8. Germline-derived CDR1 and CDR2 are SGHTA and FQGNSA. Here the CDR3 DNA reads TGTGCCAGCAGCCAGCTACTAGCGGCATCGCAGTATTTT. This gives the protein CASSQLLAASQYF.

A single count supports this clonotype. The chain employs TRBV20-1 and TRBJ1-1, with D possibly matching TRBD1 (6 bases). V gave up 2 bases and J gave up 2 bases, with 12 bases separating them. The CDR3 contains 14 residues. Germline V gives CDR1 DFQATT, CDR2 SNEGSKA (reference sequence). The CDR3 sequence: CSARNGQKNTEAFF. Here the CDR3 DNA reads TGCAGTGCTAGAAACGGACAGAAAAACACTGAAGCTTTCTTT.